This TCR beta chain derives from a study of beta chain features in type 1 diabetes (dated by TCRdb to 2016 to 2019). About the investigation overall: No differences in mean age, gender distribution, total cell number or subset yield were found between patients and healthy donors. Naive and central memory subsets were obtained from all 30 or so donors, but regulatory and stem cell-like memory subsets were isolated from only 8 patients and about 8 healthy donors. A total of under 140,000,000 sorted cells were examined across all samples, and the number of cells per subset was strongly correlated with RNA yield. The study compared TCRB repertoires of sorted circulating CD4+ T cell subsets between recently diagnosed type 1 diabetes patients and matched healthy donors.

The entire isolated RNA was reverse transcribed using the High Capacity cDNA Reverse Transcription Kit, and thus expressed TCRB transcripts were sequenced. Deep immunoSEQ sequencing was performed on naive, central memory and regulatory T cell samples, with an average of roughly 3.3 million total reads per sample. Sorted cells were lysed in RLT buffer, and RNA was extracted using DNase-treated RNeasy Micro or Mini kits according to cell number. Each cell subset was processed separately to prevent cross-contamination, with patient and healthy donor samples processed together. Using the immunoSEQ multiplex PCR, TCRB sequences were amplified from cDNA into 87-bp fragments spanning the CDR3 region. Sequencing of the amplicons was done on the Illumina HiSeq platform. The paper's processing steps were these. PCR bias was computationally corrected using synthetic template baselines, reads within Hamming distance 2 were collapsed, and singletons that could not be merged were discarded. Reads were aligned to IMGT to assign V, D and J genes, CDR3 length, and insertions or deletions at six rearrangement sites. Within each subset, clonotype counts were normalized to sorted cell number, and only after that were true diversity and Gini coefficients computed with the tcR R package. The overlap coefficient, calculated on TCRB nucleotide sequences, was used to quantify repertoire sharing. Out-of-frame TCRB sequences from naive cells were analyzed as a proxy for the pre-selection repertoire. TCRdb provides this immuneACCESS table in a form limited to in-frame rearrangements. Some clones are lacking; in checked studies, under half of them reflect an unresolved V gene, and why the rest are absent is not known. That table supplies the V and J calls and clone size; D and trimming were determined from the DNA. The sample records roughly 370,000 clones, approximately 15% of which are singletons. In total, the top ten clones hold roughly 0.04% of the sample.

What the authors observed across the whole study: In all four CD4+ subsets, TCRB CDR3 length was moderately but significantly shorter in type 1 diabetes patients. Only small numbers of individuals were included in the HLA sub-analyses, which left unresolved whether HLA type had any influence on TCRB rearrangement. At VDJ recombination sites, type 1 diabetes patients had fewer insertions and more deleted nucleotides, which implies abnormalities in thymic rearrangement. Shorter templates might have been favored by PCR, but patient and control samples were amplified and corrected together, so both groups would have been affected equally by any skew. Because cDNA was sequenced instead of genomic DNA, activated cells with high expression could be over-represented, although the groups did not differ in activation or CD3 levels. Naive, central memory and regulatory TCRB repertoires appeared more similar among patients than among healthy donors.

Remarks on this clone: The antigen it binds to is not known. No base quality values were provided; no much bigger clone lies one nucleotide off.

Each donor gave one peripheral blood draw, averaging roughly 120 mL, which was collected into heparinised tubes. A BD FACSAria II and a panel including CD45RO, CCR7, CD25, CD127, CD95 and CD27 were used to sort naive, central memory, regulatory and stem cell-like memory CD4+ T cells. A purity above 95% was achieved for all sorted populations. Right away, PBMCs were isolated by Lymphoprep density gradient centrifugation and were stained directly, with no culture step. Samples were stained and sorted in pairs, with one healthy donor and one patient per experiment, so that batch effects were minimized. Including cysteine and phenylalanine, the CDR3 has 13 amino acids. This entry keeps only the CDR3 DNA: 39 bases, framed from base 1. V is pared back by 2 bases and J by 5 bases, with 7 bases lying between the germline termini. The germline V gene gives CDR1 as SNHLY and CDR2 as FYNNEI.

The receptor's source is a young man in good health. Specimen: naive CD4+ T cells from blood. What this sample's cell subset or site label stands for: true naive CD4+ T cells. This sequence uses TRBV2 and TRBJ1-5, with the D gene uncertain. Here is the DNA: TGTGCCAGCAGTGAAATGGAGTATCAGCCCCAGCATTTT. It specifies CASSEMEYQPQHF. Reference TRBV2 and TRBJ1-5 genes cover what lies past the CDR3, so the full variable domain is EPEVTQTPSHQVTQMGQEVILRCVPISNHLYFYWYRQILGQKVEFLVSFYNNEISEKSEIFDDQFSVERPDGSNFTLKIRSTKLEDSAMYFCASSEMEYQPQHFGDGTRLSIL.